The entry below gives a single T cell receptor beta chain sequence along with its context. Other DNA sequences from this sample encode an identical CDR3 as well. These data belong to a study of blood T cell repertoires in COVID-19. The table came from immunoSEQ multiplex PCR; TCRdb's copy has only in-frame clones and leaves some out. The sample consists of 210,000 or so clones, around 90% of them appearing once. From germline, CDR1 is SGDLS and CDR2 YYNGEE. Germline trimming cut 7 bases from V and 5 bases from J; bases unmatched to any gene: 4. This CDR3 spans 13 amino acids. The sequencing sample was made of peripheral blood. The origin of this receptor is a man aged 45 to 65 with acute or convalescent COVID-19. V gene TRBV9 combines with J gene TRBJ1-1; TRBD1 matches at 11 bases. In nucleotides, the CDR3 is TGTGCCAGCTCCGGGACAGGGGGAACTGAAGCTTTCTTT. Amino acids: CASSGTGGTEAFF.